The following is a T cell receptor (beta chain) sequence with its context. This clone was detected only a few times. The specificity of this receptor is unknown. No much larger clone is present one base from it, and per-base qualities are unavailable. The High Capacity cDNA Reverse Transcription Kit was used to reverse transcribe all of the isolated RNA, meaning that expressed TCRB transcripts were what got sequenced. Deep immunoSEQ sequencing was applied to naive, central memory and regulatory T cell samples, giving an average of about 3.6 million total reads per sample. Sorted cells were lysed in RLT buffer and RNA was extracted with DNase-treated RNeasy Micro or Mini kits, depending on cell number. Each cell subset was processed separately to prevent cross-contamination, with patient and healthy donor samples processed together. The immunoSEQ multiplex PCR was used to amplify TCRB sequences from cDNA, generating 87-bp fragments that spanned the CDR3 region. Amplicons were sequenced on the Illumina HiSeq platform. In the paper's pipeline: Synthetic template baselines were used to correct PCR bias computationally, reads within Hamming distance 2 were collapsed, and singletons that could not be merged were discarded. By aligning reads against IMGT, V, D and J genes, CDR3 length, and insertions or deletions at six rearrangement sites were assigned. Within each subset, clonotype counts were normalized to sorted cell number, and only after that were true diversity and Gini coefficients computed with the tcR R package. Repertoire sharing was quantified using the overlap coefficient calculated on TCRB nucleotide sequences. As a proxy for the pre-selection repertoire, out-of-frame TCRB sequences from naive cells were analyzed. TCRdb obtained this table from immuneACCESS and retained in-frame rearrangements with V and J assigned. These tables miss some clones; where compared with another copy, unresolved V genes account for less than half of the shortfall, and the remainder is unexplained. V and J calls and clone size come straight from that table; D and trimming were deduced from the DNA. The sample table records around 240,000 clones; 9.6% of these occur just once. The ten top clones hold just under 0.035% of the sample.

The source of the sample is a study of beta chain features in type 1 diabetes (dated by TCRdb to the late 2010s). Context from the whole study: Mean age, gender distribution, total cell number and subset yield did not differ between patients and healthy donors. The study compared the TCRB repertoires of sorted circulating CD4+ T cell subsets in recently diagnosed type 1 diabetes patients with those in matched healthy donors. Regulatory and stem cell-like memory subsets were isolated from only 8 patients and 8 healthy donors, whereas naive and central memory subsets came from all 30 or so donors. A total of 107,917,701 sorted cells were examined across all samples, and the number of cells per subset was strongly correlated with RNA yield.

Each donor gave one peripheral blood draw, approximately 120 mL on average, collected into heparinised tubes. Naive, central memory, regulatory and stem cell-like memory CD4+ T cells were sorted on a BD FACSAria II using a panel including CD45RO, CCR7, CD25, CD127, CD95 and CD27. Every sorted population had a purity above 98%. PBMCs were isolated immediately by Lymphoprep density gradient centrifugation and stained directly without culture. So that batch effects would be minimized, each experiment stained and sorted samples in pairs, pairing one healthy donor with one patient. The germline V gene encodes CDR1 SQVTM and CDR2 ANQGSEA. The CDR3 runs 12 amino acids, cysteine and phenylalanine included. The DNA shown is the 36-base CDR3, in frame from base 1. The junction shows trimming of 4 bases on V and 6 bases on J, plus 13 bases between the germline ends. Summary of the overall study and its limitations: A moderate but significant shortening of TCRB CDR3 length was observed in type 1 diabetes patients in all four CD4+ subsets. Patients with type 1 diabetes made fewer insertions and deleted more nucleotides at VDJ recombination sites, implying thymic rearrangement abnormalities. Naive, central memory and regulatory TCRB repertoires appeared more similar among patients than among healthy donors. Only small numbers of individuals were included in the HLA sub-analyses, which left unresolved whether HLA type had any influence on TCRB rearrangement. Because cDNA was sequenced instead of genomic DNA, highly expressing activated cells could be over-represented, though the groups showed no difference in activation or CD3 levels. Shorter templates might have been favored by PCR, but patient and control samples were amplified and corrected together, so both groups would have been affected equally by any skew.

The receptor was derived from a woman younger than 35 in good health. In this chain, TRBV29-1 is recombined with TRBJ2-7, with the D gene call left open. Sample: naive CD4+ T cells from blood. Read against the paper, the sample's cell subset or site label means: true naive CD4+ T cells. The base sequence is TGCAGCGTTGCAGAGGAGAGACGCGAGCAGTACTTC. This sequence encodes CSVAEERREQYF.